Following are 10 T cell receptor beta chains from one sample sequenced in a study of T cell responses to AZD1222 COVID-19 vaccine. The repertoire was sequenced with immunoSEQ multiplex PCR; TCRdb's copy has only in-frame clones and lacks some. The data hold 120,000 or so clones, with about 85% observed a single time. The input for sequencing was peripheral blood, taken on day 0 of AZD1222 vaccination. These receptors all come from an adult in good health.

V usage is TRBV5-1 and J usage is TRBJ1-1; no definite D call. The germline V gene encodes CDR1 SGHRS and CDR2 YFSETQ. V lost 1 base to trimming and J lost 4 bases, with 5 bases between them. The CDR3 loop spans 12 amino acids. DNA of the CDR3: TGCGCCAGCAGCTTGCAAGGCACTGAAGCTTTCTTT. It codes for CASSLQGTEAFF.

The rearrangement uses TRBV27 and TRBJ2-7; D may be TRBD1 (6 bases). V dropped 8 bases and J dropped 5 bases, with 22 bases sitting between them. Germline V gene lookup returns CDR1 MNHEY and CDR2 SMNVEV (reference sequence). This CDR3 has 15 amino acids. For the CDR3, the DNA is TGTGCCAGCGCCAAGATACAGGGTTTTGGGAACGAGCAGTACTTC. Encoded protein: CASAKIQGFGNEQYF.

This clone occurred a few times. The chain employs TRBV6-4 and TRBJ2-3; either TRBD1 or TRBD2 may fit D (6 bases each). V lost 4 bases and J 2 bases, leaving 10 bases between the germline ends. The V gene's germline CDR1 is MRHNA and CDR2 SNTAGT. This CDR3 comprises 14 residues. CDR3 nucleotides: TGTGCCAGCAGTGTTGGGGGGCCCACAGATACGCAGTATTTT. Translating it yields CASSVGGPTDTQYF.

This rearrangement joins TRBV27 to TRBJ1-6; 8 bases line up with TRBD1. Germline V gene lookup returns CDR1 MNHEY and CDR2 SMNVEV (reference sequence). The junction had 5 bases not matched to a gene; V was cut back by 5 bases and J by 5 bases. The CDR3 runs to 15 residues. The CDR3 protein is CASSGWTGNNSPLHF. CDR3 bases: TGTGCCAGCAGTGGATGGACAGGGAATAATTCACCCCTCCACTTT.

Remarks on this clone: The sample carries other DNA sequences with the same CDR3. The chain uses TRBV11-2 and TRBJ2-7; D is undetermined. The CDR3 is made up of 11 amino acids. Germline-derived CDR1 and CDR2 are SGHAT and FQNNGV. V was clipped by 2 bases and J by 4 bases, with 3 bases between them. The CDR3 sequence: CASSLTYEQYF. CDR3 nucleotide sequence: TGTGCCAGCAGCTTAACATACGAGCAGTACTTC.

This clone has just a few counts. The gene calls are TRBV28 and TRBJ2-5; D call uncertain. Germline V gene data show CDR1 as MDHEN and CDR2 as SYDVKM. Trimming removed 7 bases from V and 4 bases from J, with 7 bases in between. The CDR3 runs to 11 residues. The CDR3 DNA reads as TGTGCCAGCACAGACCGAGAGACCCAGTACTTC. It yields the protein CASTDRETQYF.

This chain uses TRBV2 with TRBJ2-2; TRBD1 agrees at 7 bases. Germline CDR1 reads SNHLY; CDR2 reads FYNNEI. CDR3 length equals 14 residues. J lost 4 bases, V lost 7 bases, and 6 bases had no gene match. CDR3 amino acids: CASTPGTVTGELFF. For the CDR3, the DNA is TGTGCCAGCACCCCCGGGACAGTCACCGGGGAGCTGTTTTTT.

The chain carries TRBV5-1 and TRBJ2-3; 8 bases align to TRBD1. The germline CDR1 and CDR2 sequences are SGHRS and YFSETQ. V lost 3 bases to trimming and J lost 1 base; unmatched junction nucleotides: 7. This CDR3 spans 16 amino acids. This chain's CDR3 is CASSSGDRWGTDTQYF. The CDR3 DNA is TGCGCCAGCAGCTCGGGGGACAGGTGGGGCACAGATACGCAGTATTTT.

The chain has TRBV11-2 and TRBJ1-4; D gene uncertain. The germline V gene encodes CDR1 SGHAT and CDR2 FQNNGV. Trimming stripped 6 bases from V and 0 bases from J, with 14 bases between. The CDR3 extends over 16 amino acids. DNA of the CDR3: TGTGCCAGCAGACCCACGAGGGCTGCAACTAATGAAAAACTGTTTTTT. This sequence encodes CASRPTRAATNEKLFF.

In DNA form, the CDR3 reads TGTGCCAGCAGCTTGGGGCCAGGTGGGAGCTCCTACGAGCAGTACTTC. It encodes CASSLGPGGSSYEQYF. The chain is built from TRBV5-6 and TRBJ2-7; D might be TRBD2 (5 bases). The CDR3 has 16 residues. The V end lost 0 bases, the J end lost 0 bases, and 13 bases lay between the germline ends. CDR1 and CDR2 (germline): SGHDT, YYEEEE.